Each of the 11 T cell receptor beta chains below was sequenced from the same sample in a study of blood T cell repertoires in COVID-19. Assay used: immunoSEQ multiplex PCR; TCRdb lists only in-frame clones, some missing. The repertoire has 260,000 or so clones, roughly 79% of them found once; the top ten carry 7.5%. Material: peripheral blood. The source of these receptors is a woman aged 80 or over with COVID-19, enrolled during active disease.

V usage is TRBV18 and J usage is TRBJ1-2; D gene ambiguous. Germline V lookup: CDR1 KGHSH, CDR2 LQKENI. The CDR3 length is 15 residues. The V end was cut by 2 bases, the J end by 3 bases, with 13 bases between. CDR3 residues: CASSPTGRSDYGYTF. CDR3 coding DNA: TGTGCCAGCTCACCAACTGGGAGATCGGACTATGGCTACACCTTC.

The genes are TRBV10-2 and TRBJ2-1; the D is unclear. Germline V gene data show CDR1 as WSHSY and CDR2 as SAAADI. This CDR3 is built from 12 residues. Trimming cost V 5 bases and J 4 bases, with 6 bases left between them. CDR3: CASSSKYNEQFF. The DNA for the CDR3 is TGCGCCAGCAGTAGCAAGTACAATGAGCAGTTCTTC.

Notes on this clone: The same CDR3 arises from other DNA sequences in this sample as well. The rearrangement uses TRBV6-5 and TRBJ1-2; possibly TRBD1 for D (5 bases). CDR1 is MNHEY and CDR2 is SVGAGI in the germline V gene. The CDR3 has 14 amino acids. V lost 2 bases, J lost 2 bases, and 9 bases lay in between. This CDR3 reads CASSYGGGNYGYTF. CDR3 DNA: TGTGCCAGCAGTTACGGCGGGGGAAACTATGGCTACACCTTC.

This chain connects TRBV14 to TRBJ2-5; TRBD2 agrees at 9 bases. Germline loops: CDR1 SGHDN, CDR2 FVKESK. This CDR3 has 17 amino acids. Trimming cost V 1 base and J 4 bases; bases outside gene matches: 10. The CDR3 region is CASSQVASGARRETQYF. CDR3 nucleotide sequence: TGTGCCAGCAGCCAAGTAGCTAGCGGGGCGAGGCGAGAGACCCAGTACTTC. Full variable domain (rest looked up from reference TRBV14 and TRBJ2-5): EAGVTQFPSHSVIEKGQTVTLRCDPISGHDNLYWYRRVMGKEIKFLLHFVKESKQDESGMPNNRFLAERTGGTYSTLKVQPAELEDSGVYFCASSQVASGARRETQYFGPGTRLLVL.

As DNA, the CDR3 is TGTGCCAGCAGCTTACAGGGCACTAAAAACACTGAAGCTTTCTTT. Protein sequence: CASSLQGTKNTEAFF. The rearrangement joins TRBV7-2 to TRBJ1-1; D is possibly TRBD1 (5 bases). Trimming removed 2 bases at V and 2 bases at J, with 12 bases between. Germline assignment: CDR1 SGHTA and CDR2 FQGNSA. This CDR3 contains 15 residues.

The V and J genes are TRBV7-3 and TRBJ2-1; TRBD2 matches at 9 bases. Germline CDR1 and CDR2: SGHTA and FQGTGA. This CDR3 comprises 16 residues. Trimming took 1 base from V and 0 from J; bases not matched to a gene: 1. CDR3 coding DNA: TGTGCCAGCAGCTTAATGCGGGGGGGCTCCTACAATGAGCAGTTCTTC. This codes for CASSLMRGGSYNEQFF.

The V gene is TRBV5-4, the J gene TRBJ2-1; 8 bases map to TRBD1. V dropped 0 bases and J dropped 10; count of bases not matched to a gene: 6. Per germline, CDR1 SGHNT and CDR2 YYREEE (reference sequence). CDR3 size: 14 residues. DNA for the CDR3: TGTGCCAGCAGCTTGGATCAGGGGGCAGGGGAGCAGTTCTTC. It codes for CASSLDQGAGEQFF.

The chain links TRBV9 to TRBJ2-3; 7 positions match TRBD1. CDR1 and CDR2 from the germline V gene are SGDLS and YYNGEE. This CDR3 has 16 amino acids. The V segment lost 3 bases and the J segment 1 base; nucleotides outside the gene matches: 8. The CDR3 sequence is CASSAQGVVGTDTQYF. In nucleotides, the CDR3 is TGTGCCAGCAGCGCCCAGGGGGTGGTGGGCACAGATACGCAGTATTTT. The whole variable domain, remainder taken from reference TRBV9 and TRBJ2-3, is DSGVTQTPKHLITATGQRVTLRCSPRSGDLSVYWYQQSLDQGLQFLIQYYNGEERAKGNILERFSAQQFPDLHSELNLSSLELGDSALYFCASSAQGVVGTDTQYFGPGTRLTVL.

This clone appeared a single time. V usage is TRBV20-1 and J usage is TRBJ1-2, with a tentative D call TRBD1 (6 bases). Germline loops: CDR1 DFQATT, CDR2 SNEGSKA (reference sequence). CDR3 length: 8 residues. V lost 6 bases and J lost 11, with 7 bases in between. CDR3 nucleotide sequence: TGCAGTGCCGGACAGTACACCTTC. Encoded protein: CSAGQYTF.

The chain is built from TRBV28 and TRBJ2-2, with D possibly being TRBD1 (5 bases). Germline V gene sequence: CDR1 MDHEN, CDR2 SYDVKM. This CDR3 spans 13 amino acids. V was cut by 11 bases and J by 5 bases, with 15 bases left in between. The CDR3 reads CAFQAGLTGELFF. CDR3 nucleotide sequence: TGTGCCTTTCAGGCAGGGTTAACCGGGGAGCTGTTTTTT.

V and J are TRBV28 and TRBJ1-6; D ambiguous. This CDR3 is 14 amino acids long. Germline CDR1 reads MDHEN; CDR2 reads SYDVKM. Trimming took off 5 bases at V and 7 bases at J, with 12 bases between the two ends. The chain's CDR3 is CASSQREGNSPLHF. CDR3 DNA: TGTGCCAGCAGTCAGAGGGAAGGGAATTCACCCCTCCACTTT. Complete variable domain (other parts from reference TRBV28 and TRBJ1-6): DVKVTQSSRYLVKRTGEKVFLECVQDMDHENMFWYRQDPGLGLRLIYFSYDVKMKEKGDIPEGYSVSREKKERFSLILESASTNQTSMYLCASSQREGNSPLHFGNGTRLTVT.